Listed below are T cell receptor beta chains from one sample, sequenced in a study of T cell clones after liver transplantation. The method was immunoSEQ multiplex PCR; TCRdb's version includes in-frame clones alone and lacks a portion of them. The table lists fewer than 10,000 clones, about two thirds of them singletons. This sample comprised CD8+ T cells from blood, obtained at the approximately 15-month timepoint. The receptors stem from a human patient who received a liver transplant. T cells may partly derive from the graft donor. The CDR3 runs from the conserved cysteine through the conserved F or W. A D gene is named only where the DNA matches it firmly. The size entry is marked missing in some rows and otherwise reads once, few, many or a size class.

j_call clone_size v_call d_call cdr3_nt cdr3_aa
TRBJ2-7 - TRBV29-1 - TGCAGCGTTGAAGACCGGGAAGGTCCCTACGAGCAGTACTTC CSVEDREGPYEQYF
TRBJ2-1 few TRBV6-6 TRBD2 TGTGCCAGCAGAAACCCTAGCGGGAGTGAGCAGTTCTTC CASRNPSGSEQFF
TRBJ2-5 - TRBV6-5 TRBD2 TGTGCCAGCAGACTAGCGGGAGCAGGGAAGACCCAGTACTTC CASRLAGAGKTQYF
TRBJ1-3 - TRBV9 TRBD1 TGTGCCAGCAGCAAAGCAGGGGGCATCGCTGGAAACACCATATATTTT CASSKAGGIAGNTIYF
TRBJ2-1 - TRBV9 TRBD2 TGTGCCAGCAGAGTTAGCGGGAGGGCCTACAATGAGCAGTTCTTC CASRVSGRAYNEQFF
TRBJ2-1 - TRBV7-9 TRBD2 TGTGCCAGCAGCTTTTCACTAGCGGGGACCTACGGTGAGCAGTTCTTC CASSFSLAGTYGEQFF
TRBJ2-3 - TRBV6-6 TRBD1 TGTGCCACCCAGACAGGGCAATACACAGATACGCAGTATTTT CATQTGQYTDTQYF
TRBJ1-1 - TRBV29-1 - TGCAGCGTTGAAGATTATGGAGCTTTCTTT CSVEDYGAFF
TRBJ2-5 once TRBV19 - TGTGCCAGTAGTACCCTTAGGGACAATCAAGAGACCCAGTACTTC CASSTLRDNQETQYF
TRBJ2-3 - TRBV13 - TGTGCCAGCAGCTTAGGCAGGGGCCCCCACACAGATACGCAGTATTTT CASSLGRGPHTDTQYF
TRBJ2-7 - TRBV11-2 TRBD1 TGTGCCAGCAGCCACGCCAGGGACAGGGGGGCGTCCCTCGCCTACGAGCAGTACTTC CASSHARDRGASLAYEQYF
TRBJ1-5 - TRBV2 TRBD1 TGTGCCAGCAGTGATCCGACAGGGTTTAGCAATCAGCCCCAGCATTTT CASSDPTGFSNQPQHF
TRBJ1-5 - TRBV28 - TGTGCCAGCAGTTCGGGGTATCAGCCCCAGCATTTT CASSSGYQPQHF
TRBJ2-7 once TRBV28 - TGTGCCAGCAGTTTATTGGTAGGGGCGAAAAGTCTTAGCTCCTACGAGCAGTACTTC CASSLLVGAKSLSSYEQYF
TRBJ2-2 - TRBV28 - TGTGCCAGCAGTTTATCGAACACCGGGGAGCTGTTTTTT CASSLSNTGELFF
TRBJ2-7 - TRBV27 - TGTGCCAGCAGTTTATCGCAAGGGCTCGGCGAGCAGTACTTC CASSLSQGLGEQYF
TRBJ2-6 few TRBV12-1 - TGTGCCAGCAGCTTGGACAGGATCTCTGGGGCCAACGTCCTGACTTTC CASSLDRISGANVLTF
TRBJ2-2 medium-sized TRBV19 TRBD1 TGTGCCAGTAGTACCCCACCCGGACAGGTTACCGGGGAGCTGTTTTTT CASSTPPGQVTGELFF
TRBJ2-1 - TRBV29-1 - TGCAGCGTTGAAGAGCTAGCGTTACTCCGGAATGAGCAGTTCTTC CSVEELALLRNEQFF
TRBJ2-2 - TRBV4-2 TRBD2 TGTGCCAGCAGCCAAGCTTTAGCGGGGGGCGACACCGGGGAGCTGTTTTTT CASSQALAGGDTGELFF
TRBJ2-6 medium-sized TRBV30 - TGTGCCTGGAGTCCTTCAGGTGTCTCTGGGGCCAACGTCCTGACTTTC CAWSPSGVSGANVLTF
TRBJ1-1 - TRBV5-1 - TGCGCCAGCAGCTTGTGGGAAGGCACTGAAGCTTTCTTT CASSLWEGTEAFF